Following are 28 T cell receptor beta chains from one sample sequenced in a study of shared clonotypes between healthy human individuals. In the naive CD8 group, cells lacked CD45RO and were positively selected for CCR7, so terminally differentiated effector memory CD45RA+ cells were left out. This table comes from immunoSEQ multiplex PCR, and its TCRdb copy is limited to in-frame clones, with some not included. This sample has approximately 1.9 million clones, with roughly 95% found just once. The sequenced sample consisted of naive CD8+ T cells from PBMCs. The receptors stem from a young man in good health. Some clones in this sample may be carry-over from other donors' samples.

The chain links TRBV7-9 to TRBJ1-2, with 7 nucleotides matching TRBD1. The CDR3 extends over 15 amino acids. With 0 bases clipped from V and 6 bases from J, the junction kept 7 bases outside the gene matches. Germline V gene lookup returns CDR1 SEHNR and CDR2 FQNEAQ (reference sequence). CDR3 coding DNA: TGTGCCAGCAGCTTAGCAACAGGGGCGGACGATGGCTACACCTTC. As protein: CASSLATGADDGYTF.

The V and J genes are TRBV4-1 and TRBJ2-4; D is perhaps TRBD1 or TRBD2 (5 bases each). Trimming pared 2 bases from V and 5 bases from J, leaving 10 bases between. The CDR3 extends over 14 amino acids. Germline lookup yields CDR1 MGHRA and CDR2 YSYEKL. The CDR3 sequence is CASSQNQGENIQYF. CDR3 DNA: TGCGCCAGCAGCCAAAACCAGGGAGAAAACATTCAGTACTTC.

V usage is TRBV5-4 and J usage is TRBJ2-5; D gene uncertain. Germline lookup yields CDR1 SGHNT and CDR2 YYREEE (reference sequence). V lost 0 bases and J lost 1, with 4 bases in between. The CDR3 extends over 13 amino acids. CDR3 in DNA: TGTGCCAGCAGCTTGGAGCCCCAAGAGACCCAGTACTTC. The encoded protein is CASSLEPQETQYF.

V usage is TRBV6-4 and J usage is TRBJ2-2, with 7 bases that match TRBD1. CDR3 length equals 16 residues. The germline V gene encodes CDR1 MRHNA and CDR2 SNTAGT. J was trimmed by 3 bases and V by 6 bases; bases with no gene match: 10. CDR3 loop: CASSHVGTEDTGELFF. The CDR3 nucleotides are TGTGCCAGCAGCCACGTGGGGACAGAAGACACCGGGGAGCTGTTTTTT.

The table lists this clone with a few counts. V and J are TRBV4-2 and TRBJ1-5; TRBD1 agrees at 11 bases. There are 15 residues in the CDR3. Trimming at V came to 3 bases and at J to 6 bases, leaving 4 bases not matched to a gene. Germline V CDR1 and CDR2: LGHNA, YNFKEQ. The CDR3 bases are TGTGCCAGCAGCCAGGGACAGGGGGTTGGTCAGCCCCAGCATTTT. Its protein product is CASSQGQGVGQPQHF.

The genes are TRBV7-9 and TRBJ1-6; D is uncertain. Trimming stripped 2 bases from V and 7 bases from J, with 6 bases between. CDR1 and CDR2 (germline): SEHNR, FQNEAQ (reference sequence). The length of the CDR3 is 13 residues. The CDR3 here is CASSLSGNSPLHF. For the CDR3, the DNA is TGTGCCAGCAGCTTAAGTGGGAATTCACCCCTCCACTTT.

The rearrangement uses TRBV27 and TRBJ2-1; TRBD2 agrees at 10 bases. CDR3 length: 15 residues. After removal of 3 bases from V and 8 bases from J, the junction contained 7 bases not matched to a gene. Germline V gene data show CDR1 as MNHEY and CDR2 as SMNVEV (reference sequence). The CDR3 DNA reads TGTGCCAGCAGTTTGAGCGGGAGGGCCGTAGATGAGCAGTTCTTC. This encodes CASSLSGRAVDEQFF.

On this clone itself: At the DNA level, this CDR3 is encoded by other sequences in the same sample as well. The chain employs TRBV5-1 and TRBJ2-7; D call uncertain. The V end lost 0 bases, the J end lost 1 base, and 11 bases lay between the germline ends. Germline-derived CDR1 and CDR2 are SGHRS and YFSETQ. This CDR3 has 15 amino acids. The CDR3 region is CASSLVAGGSYEQYF. The CDR3, as DNA: TGCGCCAGCAGCTTGGTGGCAGGCGGATCCTACGAGCAGTACTTC.

This chain links TRBV19 with TRBJ2-7; no clear D gene. This CDR3 is built from 13 residues. Germline V gene data show CDR1 as LNHDA and CDR2 as SQIVND (reference sequence). Between the trimmed V and J ends, which lost 5 bases and 5 bases, there was a span of 13 bases. The CDR3, as DNA: TGTGCCAGTAGTCCCCGTACGGAACACGAGCAGTACTTC. This sequence encodes CASSPRTEHEQYF. The full variable domain, in which reference TRBV19 and TRBJ2-7 provide the parts outside the CDR3, is DGGITQSPKYLFRKEGQNVTLSCEQNLNHDAMYWYRQDPGQGLRLIYYSQIVNDFQKGDIAEGYSVSREKKESFPLTVTSAQKNPTAFYLCASSPRTEHEQYFGPGTRLTVT.

V usage is TRBV6-1 and J usage is TRBJ2-1; 10 nucleotides line up with TRBD1. This CDR3 has 13 residues. V was clipped by 9 bases and J by 7 bases; unmatched bases: 6. Germline CDR1 and CDR2: MNHNS and SASEGT. CDR3 residues: CASRDRGLNEQFF. The CDR3 DNA reads TGTGCCAGTCGTGACAGGGGGCTGAATGAGCAGTTCTTC.

The rearrangement uses TRBV18 and TRBJ1-3; 7 bases line up with TRBD1. CDR1 and CDR2 from the germline V gene are KGHSH and LQKENI. CDR3 length: 21 amino acids. V was pared by 2 bases and J by 0 bases, with 19 bases of the junction left unmatched. CDR3 residues: CASSPKTPQRDSLSSGNTIYF. CDR3 nucleotides: TGTGCCAGCTCACCAAAGACTCCGCAAAGGGACAGCCTGAGCTCTGGAAACACCATATATTTT.

The rearrangement links TRBV13 to TRBJ2-7, with TRBD2 matching over 9 bases. CDR3 length: 18 residues. Germline CDR1 is PRHDT and CDR2 is FYEKMQ (reference sequence). V lost 1 base to trimming and J lost 5 bases; unmatched junction nucleotides: 15. The CDR3 bases are TGTGCCAGCAGCTTAGCGGGCGGGAGGGTAGTCGGCCGCAACGAGCAGTACTTC. As protein: CASSLAGGRVVGRNEQYF.

This chain uses TRBV27 with TRBJ2-3; 8 bases line up with TRBD1. The germline gives CDR1 MNHEY, CDR2 SMNVEV (reference sequence). The V gene end was trimmed by 5 bases and the J gene end by 0 bases; junction bases not matched to a gene: 4. The CDR3 is 15 residues long. The CDR3 DNA reads as TGTGCCAGCAGTACCGGACAGGGTAGCACAGATACGCAGTATTTT. Protein sequence: CASSTGQGSTDTQYF.

The chain has TRBV6-5 and TRBJ1-4; 7 bases are a match to TRBD1. V shed 2 bases, J shed 5 bases, and the junction held 8 bases outside the gene matches. This CDR3 region has 16 residues. Germline values: CDR1 MNHEY, CDR2 SVGAGI. The CDR3 protein is CASSYLPRGKNEKLFF. CDR3 coding DNA: TGTGCCAGCAGTTACCTACCCAGGGGGAAGAATGAAAAACTGTTTTTT.

The chain employs TRBV11-3 and TRBJ2-2; 14 bases are a match to TRBD2. Germline assignment: CDR1 SGHNT and CDR2 YENEEA. Unmatched junction bases numbered 7, after V lost 4 bases and J lost 0 bases. The CDR3 is 19 amino acids. The CDR3 sequence: CASSSRLAGGITNTGELFF. CDR3 DNA sequence: TGTGCCAGCAGCTCCCGACTAGCGGGAGGGATCACGAACACCGGGGAGCTGTTTTTT. Full variable domain (rest looked up from reference TRBV11-3 and TRBJ2-2): EAGVVQSPRYKIIEKKQPVAFWCNPISGHNTLYWYLQNLGQGPELLIRYENEEAVDDSQLPKDRFSAERLKGVDSTLKIQPAELGDSAVYLCASSSRLAGGITNTGELFFGEGSRLTVL.

The V gene is TRBV7-6, the J gene TRBJ2-7, with 11 bases lining up with TRBD2. Per the germline V gene, CDR1 is SGHVS and CDR2 is FNYEAQ. This CDR3 is 15 amino acids long. The V segment lost 5 bases and the J segment 2 bases; nucleotides outside the gene matches: 5. The CDR3 DNA follows: TGTGCCAGCAGCGTAATAGCGGGAGGGACCTACGAGCAGTACTTC. It is translated as CASSVIAGGTYEQYF.

This chain uses TRBV5-1 with TRBJ2-7; the match to TRBD1 covers 8 bases. V dropped 4 bases and J dropped 3; count of bases not matched to a gene: 6. Germline CDR1 SGHRS, CDR2 YFSETQ. This CDR3 contains 14 residues. The CDR3 region has the DNA TGCGCCAGCAGCCTTAAAGGACAGGGCTACGAGCAGTACTTC. Amino acids: CASSLKGQGYEQYF.

The chain recombines TRBV11-2 with TRBJ1-4; D may be TRBD1 (5 bases). The CDR3 is made up of 16 amino acids. V was clipped by 5 bases and J by 0 bases, with 13 bases between them. The germline gives CDR1 SGHAT, CDR2 FQNNGV. The CDR3 region has the DNA TGTGCCAGCAGCACATTCAGCAGGGCAACTAATGAAAAACTGTTTTTT. Its protein product is CASSTFSRATNEKLFF. Variable domain in full (rest from reference TRBV11-2 and TRBJ1-4): EAGVAQSPRYKIIEKRQSVAFWCNPISGHATLYWYQQILGQGPKLLIQFQNNGVVDDSQLPKDRFSAERLKGVDSTLKIQPAKLEDSAVYLCASSTFSRATNEKLFFGSGTQLSVL.

The chain recombines TRBV6-5 with TRBJ2-3; D tentatively fits TRBD1 or TRBD2 (5 bases each). Germline CDR1 MNHEY, CDR2 SVGAGI. CDR3 length equals 15 residues. Trimming cost V 6 bases and J 3 bases, with 16 bases left between them. The CDR3 nucleotides read TGTGCCAGCAGCACGACAGTCCCGGGGACAGATACGCAGTATTTT. Translating gives CASSTTVPGTDTQYF.

A note on this clone: Its ends do not fully match the called genes, so a read error is possible. The CDR3 nucleotides read TGTGCCAGCAGCGCCGCGGGAGCTTCCTCCAATGAGCAGTTCTTC. It encodes CASSAAGASSNEQFF. The rearrangement uses TRBV9 and TRBJ2-1; the match to TRBD2 covers 7 bases. Germline CDR1 reads SGDLS; CDR2 reads YYNGEE. CDR3 size: 15 residues.

Concerning this clone: At the DNA level, this CDR3 is encoded by other sequences in the same sample as well. The V gene is TRBV27, the J gene TRBJ2-7; D remains ambiguous. The V gene lost 3 bases and the J gene lost 0 bases, with 9 bases spanning the gap. This CDR3 comprises 14 residues. The V gene's germline CDR1 is MNHEY and CDR2 SMNVEV (reference sequence). For the CDR3, the DNA is TGTGCCAGCAGTTTCTCGGGCAGCTCCTACGAGCAGTACTTC. Translation: CASSFSGSSYEQYF.

V and J are TRBV27 and TRBJ2-1; D is undetermined. The CDR3 totals 13 residues. Germline assignment: CDR1 MNHEY and CDR2 SMNVEV (reference sequence). V was clipped by 5 bases and J by 7 bases, with 12 bases between them. The CDR3 DNA follows: TGTGCCAGCAGTAGACGACTCGATAATGAGCAGTTCTTC. It translates to CASSRRLDNEQFF.

The chain joins TRBV7-9 to TRBJ1-2; TRBD1 aligns across 8 bases. The germline V gene encodes CDR1 SEHNR and CDR2 FQNEAQ (reference sequence). The junction had 11 bases not matched to a gene; V was cut back by 1 base and J by 7 bases. The CDR3 is 16 amino acids. CDR3 sequence: CASSLVGQGGQGGYTF. For the CDR3, the DNA is TGTGCCAGCAGCTTAGTCGGACAGGGAGGTCAGGGTGGCTACACCTTC.

V is TRBV4-2 and J is TRBJ2-1, with 7 nucleotides matching TRBD2. V dropped 4 bases and J dropped 0; count of bases not matched to a gene: 15. The germline V gene has CDR1 LGHNA and CDR2 YNFKEQ. The CDR3 contains 19 residues. The CDR3 spells CASSRLRLAENGSYNEQFF. CDR3 nucleotide sequence: TGTGCCAGCAGCCGCTTAAGGCTAGCGGAGAATGGCTCCTACAATGAGCAGTTCTTC.

This sequence joins TRBV5-1 and TRBJ1-4, with 12 bases lining up with TRBD1. CDR1 and CDR2 from the germline V gene are SGHRS and YFSETQ. The J segment lost 3 bases and the V segment lost 3 bases, leaving 6 bases of the junction unmatched. This CDR3 comprises 17 residues. The CDR3 is CASSSPGQGAPNEKLFF. DNA for the CDR3: TGCGCCAGCAGCTCCCCGGGACAGGGGGCTCCTAATGAAAAACTGTTTTTT.

The rearrangement links TRBV4-1 to TRBJ1-1; 7 bases line up with TRBD1. Germline V gene lookup returns CDR1 MGHRA and CDR2 YSYEKL. The CDR3 length is 16 residues. J was trimmed by 0 bases and V by 5 bases; bases with no gene match: 9. The DNA for the CDR3 is TGCGCCAGCAGCTTCCTTCCCGGGACAGTGAACACTGAAGCTTTCTTT. Translation: CASSFLPGTVNTEAFF.

The CDR3, as DNA: TGTGCCAGCAGTTACACCCGAACTGACTCTGGAAACACCATATATTTT. Its translation is CASSYTRTDSGNTIYF. The chain couples TRBV6-6 to TRBJ1-3; D not certain. The CDR3 extends over 16 amino acids. Deletions cut 2 bases from V and 0 bases from J, with 11 bases between. The germline V gene encodes CDR1 MNHNY and CDR2 SVGAGI (reference sequence).

The chain combines TRBV9 with TRBJ2-1; 10 nucleotides match TRBD2. The CDR3 totals 17 residues. Germline V gives CDR1 SGDLS, CDR2 YYNGEE. V was clipped by 1 base and J by 9 bases; unmatched bases: 13. The CDR3 DNA sequence: TGTGCCAGCAGCGTATCCGCCGGGAGGACTAGCGGTGTTGAGCAGTTCTTC. Translated, it gives CASSVSAGRTSGVEQFF.